A selection of T cell receptor beta chains follows, all from one sample in a study of patients and donors after allogeneic stem cell transplantation. TCRdb re-called the RT-PCR reads through MiXCR, storing one row per CDR3 protein. The sample has some 960,000 distinct CDR3 sequences, roughly 18% seen once. Sequenced sample: blood, either unsorted or a sorted T cell fraction (not recorded which). These receptor sequences come from a human donor who was either an allogeneic HSCT recipient or a stem cell or donor lymphocyte infusion donor (not recorded which). It is not recorded whose cells these are; they may come from a transplant donor. CDR3s include the opening cysteine and the closing phenylalanine or tryptophan. Fields, in order: clone size, V gene, J gene, CDR3 length, D gene, CDR3 protein, CDR3 DNA. The D gene is left open where the match is weak. The size field is filled for only some rows; it gives once, few, many or a size class.

abundance: few
v_gene: TRBV4-1
j_gene: TRBJ2-3
len: 18
d_gene: TRBD2
CDR3aa: CASSRFPFSGGDTDTQYF
CDR3nt: TGCGCCAGCAGCCGCTTTCCCTTTAGCGGGGGGGACACAGATACGCAGTATTTT

abundance: NA
v_gene: TRBV6-2/TRBV6-3
j_gene: TRBJ2-1
len: 14
d_gene: NA
CDR3aa: CASSYETVYNEQFF
CDR3nt: TGTGCCAGCAGTTACGAAACGGTCTACAATGAGCAGTTCTTC

abundance: NA
v_gene: TRBV2
j_gene: TRBJ2-3
len: 14
d_gene: NA
CDR3aa: CASSESADTDTQYF
CDR3nt: TGTGCCAGCAGTGAGTCGGCTGACACAGATACGCAGTATTTT

abundance: NA
v_gene: TRBV11-3
j_gene: TRBJ2-3
len: 12
d_gene: NA
CDR3aa: CASNTGTDTQYF
CDR3nt: TGTGCCAGCAACACCGGGACGGATACGCAGTATTTT

abundance: few
v_gene: TRBV5-1
j_gene: TRBJ2-3
len: 16
d_gene: TRBD2
CDR3aa: CASSGWGGPSPDTQYF
CDR3nt: TGCGCCAGCAGCGGGTGGGGAGGGCCCTCGCCAGATACGCAGTATTTT

abundance: NA
v_gene: TRBV20-1
j_gene: TRBJ1-5
len: 12
d_gene: NA
CDR3aa: CSVHRVGQPQHF
CDR3nt: TGCAGTGTCCACAGGGTTGGTCAGCCCCAGCATTTT

abundance: NA
v_gene: TRBV5-1
j_gene: TRBJ2-7
len: 13
d_gene: NA
CDR3aa: CASSFERGYEQYF
CDR3nt: TGCGCCAGCAGCTTCGAGAGGGGATACGAGCAGTACTTC

abundance: NA
v_gene: TRBV21-1
j_gene: TRBJ2-2
len: 14
d_gene: NA
CDR3aa: CASSKRTNTGELFF
CDR3nt: TGTGCCAGCAGCAAGAGGACGAATACCGGGGAGCTGTTTTTT

abundance: NA
v_gene: TRBV29-1
j_gene: TRBJ2-7
len: 12
d_gene: NA
CDR3aa: CSVGRVSYEQYF
CDR3nt: TGCAGCGTTGGTAGGGTTTCCTACGAGCAGTACTTC

abundance: few
v_gene: TRBV12-3/TRBV12-4
j_gene: TRBJ2-4
len: 16
d_gene: TRBD1
CDR3aa: CASRSDREGRLNIQYF
CDR3nt: TGTGCCAGCAGGTCTGACAGGGAAGGGCGCCTAAACATTCAGTACTTC

abundance: NA
v_gene: TRBV30
j_gene: TRBJ2-1
len: 13
d_gene: NA
CDR3aa: CAWGAGRNNEQFF
CDR3nt: TGTGCCTGGGGGGCGGGGAGAAACAATGAGCAGTTCTTC

abundance: few
v_gene: TRBV12-3/TRBV12-4
j_gene: TRBJ1-1
len: 15
d_gene: TRBD1
CDR3aa: CASSIAGGAWTEAFF
CDR3nt: TGTGCCAGCAGTATAGCAGGGGGCGCATGGACTGAAGCTTTCTTT

abundance: NA
v_gene: TRBV3-1
j_gene: TRBJ1-1
len: 15
d_gene: TRBD1
CDR3aa: CASSQGDRVGTEAFF
CDR3nt: TGTGCCAGCAGCCAGGGGGACAGGGTAGGAACTGAAGCTTTCTTT

abundance: NA
v_gene: TRBV25-1
j_gene: TRBJ1-2
len: 15
d_gene: NA
CDR3aa: CASSESRIGFYGYTF
CDR3nt: TGTGCCAGCAGTGAATCGAGGATAGGCTTCTATGGCTACACCTTC

abundance: many
v_gene: TRBV5-1
j_gene: TRBJ2-5
len: 12
d_gene: NA
CDR3aa: CASSSFQETQYF
CDR3nt: TGCGCCAGCAGCTCTTTCCAAGAGACCCAGTACTTC

abundance: NA
v_gene: TRBV6-2/TRBV6-3
j_gene: TRBJ1-2
len: 14
d_gene: NA
CDR3aa: CASSYSKTNYGYTF
CDR3nt: TGTGCCAGCAGTTACTCGAAAACCAACTATGGCTACACCTTC

abundance: NA
v_gene: TRBV29-1
j_gene: TRBJ2-7
len: 14
d_gene: NA
CDR3aa: CSVASVNLAYEQYF
CDR3nt: TGCAGCGTTGCGTCGGTCAACCTAGCCTACGAGCAGTACTTC

abundance: NA
v_gene: TRBV30
j_gene: TRBJ1-4
len: 13
d_gene: NA
CDR3aa: CAWSYRGIEKLFF
CDR3nt: TGTGCCTGGAGTTATAGGGGAATTGAAAAACTGTTTTTT

abundance: NA
v_gene: TRBV5-1
j_gene: TRBJ2-4
len: 17
d_gene: TRBD2
CDR3aa: CASAQKPSSGRETIQYF
CDR3nt: TGCGCCAGCGCCCAAAAACCAAGTAGCGGGAGGGAAACCATTCAGTACTTC

abundance: few
v_gene: TRBV12-3/TRBV12-4
j_gene: TRBJ2-5
len: 12
d_gene: NA
CDR3aa: CASSGGARTQYF
CDR3nt: TGTGCCAGCAGTGGGGGGGCTCGGACCCAGTACTTC

abundance: NA
v_gene: TRBV7-2
j_gene: TRBJ2-2
len: 15
d_gene: TRBD1
CDR3aa: CASSSGTANTGELFF
CDR3nt: TGTGCCAGCAGCTCCGGGACAGCGAACACCGGGGAGCTGTTTTTT

abundance: NA
v_gene: TRBV6-2/TRBV6-3
j_gene: TRBJ2-1
len: 18
d_gene: TRBD2
CDR3aa: CASSYKAPGTSGTHEQFF
CDR3nt: TGTGCCAGCAGTTACAAGGCCCCCGGGACTAGCGGGACCCATGAGCAGTTCTTC

abundance: NA
v_gene: TRBV6-1
j_gene: TRBJ2-3
len: 15
d_gene: NA
CDR3aa: CASSRADPSGDTQYF
CDR3nt: TGTGCCAGCAGTCGAGCGGACCCCTCCGGGGATACGCAGTATTTT

abundance: few
v_gene: TRBV5-1
j_gene: TRBJ2-7
len: 16
d_gene: TRBD2
CDR3aa: CASSWGLAAFSYEQYF
CDR3nt: TGCGCCAGCAGCTGGGGACTAGCGGCCTTCTCCTACGAGCAGTACTTC

abundance: NA
v_gene: TRBV7-9
j_gene: TRBJ2-3
len: 12
d_gene: TRBD1
CDR3aa: CASSRRQGFAYF
CDR3nt: TGTGCCAGCAGCCGCAGACAGGGGTTTGCGTATTTT

abundance: NA
v_gene: TRBV7-9
j_gene: TRBJ2-5
len: 14
d_gene: NA
CDR3aa: CASSSSQPQETQYF
CDR3nt: TGTGCCAGCAGCTCCTCCCAACCCCAAGAGACCCAGTACTTC

abundance: few
v_gene: TRBV5-1
j_gene: TRBJ2-1
len: 16
d_gene: NA
CDR3aa: CASSPEGRGSYNEQFF
CDR3nt: TGCGCCAGCAGCCCGGAGGGCAGGGGGAGCTACAATGAGCAGTTCTTC

abundance: NA
v_gene: TRBV4-3
j_gene: TRBJ2-7
len: 15
d_gene: NA
CDR3aa: CASSQVVGLRGEQYF
CDR3nt: TGCGCCAGCAGCCAAGTTGTGGGTTTGCGCGGCGAGCAGTACTTC

abundance: NA
v_gene: TRBV20-1
j_gene: TRBJ2-3
len: 15
d_gene: TRBD1
CDR3aa: CSATLDRGSTDTQYF
CDR3nt: TGCAGTGCTACTCTGGACAGGGGAAGCACAGATACGCAGTATTTT

abundance: NA
v_gene: TRBV4-3
j_gene: TRBJ2-7
len: 16
d_gene: NA
CDR3aa: CASSQARDTTTYEQYF
CDR3nt: TGCGCCAGCAGCCAAGCCAGGGACACCACTACCTACGAGCAGTACTTC

abundance: NA
v_gene: TRBV20-1
j_gene: TRBJ1-2
len: 13
d_gene: NA
CDR3aa: CSASAPRGYGYTF
CDR3nt: TGCAGTGCTAGTGCCCCCAGAGGCTATGGCTACACCTTC

abundance: NA
v_gene: TRBV6-1
j_gene: TRBJ2-1
len: 15
d_gene: TRBD1
CDR3aa: CASRPDRGGYNEQFF
CDR3nt: TGTGCCAGCAGGCCAGACAGGGGCGGGTACAATGAGCAGTTCTTC

abundance: few
v_gene: TRBV6-1
j_gene: TRBJ1-3
len: 14
d_gene: TRBD1
CDR3aa: CASTRGSEGNTIYF
CDR3nt: TGTGCCAGCACCAGGGGGTCGGAAGGAAACACCATATATTTT

abundance: NA
v_gene: TRBV18
j_gene: TRBJ2-7
len: 17
d_gene: TRBD1
CDR3aa: CASSPGQGALLPYEQYF
CDR3nt: TGTGCCAGCTCCCCAGGACAGGGGGCCTTACTACCCTACGAGCAGTACTTC

abundance: NA
v_gene: TRBV15
j_gene: TRBJ1-4
len: 15
d_gene: TRBD1
CDR3aa: CATSRGEGALEKLFF
CDR3nt: TGTGCCACCAGCAGGGGGGAGGGGGCATTGGAAAAACTGTTTTTT

abundance: NA
v_gene: TRBV2
j_gene: TRBJ2-5
len: 15
d_gene: TRBD2
CDR3aa: CASSGRRGKGETQYF
CDR3nt: TGTGCCAGCAGTGGTCGGCGGGGGAAGGGAGAGACCCAGTACTTC

abundance: NA
v_gene: TRBV29-1
j_gene: TRBJ1-1
len: 12
d_gene: NA
CDR3aa: CSVQGRLTEAFF
CDR3nt: TGCAGCGTTCAGGGGCGGCTGACTGAAGCTTTCTTT

abundance: few
v_gene: TRBV18
j_gene: TRBJ2-1
len: 16
d_gene: TRBD2
CDR3aa: CASSPLAGGPDNEQFF
CDR3nt: TGTGCCAGCTCACCCTTAGCGGGGGGGCCTGACAATGAGCAGTTCTTC

abundance: many
v_gene: TRBV20-1
j_gene: TRBJ2-3
len: 13
d_gene: NA
CDR3aa: CSASWDSTDTQYF
CDR3nt: TGCAGTGCTAGTTGGGATTCAACAGATACGCAGTATTTT

abundance: NA
v_gene: TRBV24-1
j_gene: TRBJ2-7
len: 16
d_gene: NA
CDR3aa: CATSDTPTTGSYEQYF
CDR3nt: TGTGCCACCAGTGATACCCCGACGACAGGTTCCTACGAGCAGTACTTC

abundance: NA
v_gene: TRBV6-2/TRBV6-3
j_gene: TRBJ2-7
len: 12
d_gene: TRBD1
CDR3aa: CASTDRGNEQYF
CDR3nt: TGTGCCAGCACCGACAGGGGCAACGAGCAGTACTTC

abundance: many
v_gene: TRBV12-3/TRBV12-4
j_gene: TRBJ1-1
len: 13
d_gene: NA
CDR3aa: CASSWSGGSEAFF
CDR3nt: TGTGCCAGCAGTTGGAGCGGAGGGTCTGAAGCTTTCTTT

abundance: NA
v_gene: TRBV5-1
j_gene: TRBJ2-5
len: 12
d_gene: NA
CDR3aa: CASRRPEETQYF
CDR3nt: TGCGCCAGCCGCCGACCAGAAGAGACCCAGTACTTC

abundance: few
v_gene: TRBV28
j_gene: TRBJ2-7
len: 16
d_gene: NA
CDR3aa: CASKSGVSGGLAEQYF
CDR3nt: TGTGCCAGCAAGTCGGGAGTTAGTGGGGGCTTGGCCGAGCAGTACTTC

abundance: many
v_gene: TRBV12-3/TRBV12-4
j_gene: TRBJ1-1
len: 13
d_gene: NA
CDR3aa: CASSPREGTEAFF
CDR3nt: TGTGCCAGCAGCCCCCGGGAAGGCACTGAAGCTTTCTTT

abundance: NA
v_gene: TRBV5-6
j_gene: TRBJ2-5
len: 13
d_gene: NA
CDR3aa: CASSPRAWETQYF
CDR3nt: TGTGCCAGCAGCCCCCGGGCCTGGGAGACCCAGTACTTC

abundance: few
v_gene: TRBV5-1
j_gene: TRBJ1-1
len: 16
d_gene: NA
CDR3aa: CASSLRVGRVNTEAFF
CDR3nt: TGCGCCAGCAGTTTAAGAGTGGGCAGGGTAAACACTGAAGCTTTCTTT

abundance: few
v_gene: TRBV6-5
j_gene: TRBJ1-2
len: 15
d_gene: NA
CDR3aa: CASSYSLVRGYGYTF
CDR3nt: TGTGCCAGCAGTTACTCGTTGGTTCGGGGATATGGCTACACCTTC

abundance: NA
v_gene: TRBV5-1
j_gene: TRBJ2-5
len: 14
d_gene: NA
CDR3aa: CASSLVAAQETQYF
CDR3nt: TGTGCCAGCAGCTTAGTTGCAGCCCAAGAGACCCAGTACTTC

abundance: few
v_gene: TRBV28
j_gene: TRBJ2-3
len: 14
d_gene: TRBD1
CDR3aa: CASQGQGGADTQYF
CDR3nt: TGTGCCAGCCAGGGACAGGGGGGCGCCGATACGCAGTATTTT

abundance: few
v_gene: TRBV24-1
j_gene: TRBJ1-5
len: 14
d_gene: NA
CDR3aa: CATSEAGWSQPQHF
CDR3nt: TGTGCCACCAGTGAAGCAGGGTGGTCACAGCCCCAGCATTTT

abundance: NA
v_gene: TRBV14
j_gene: TRBJ1-2
len: 14
d_gene: NA
CDR3aa: CASSHRNGLYGYTF
CDR3nt: TGTGCCAGCAGCCATCGCAACGGACTCTATGGCTACACCTTC

abundance: NA
v_gene: TRBV12-3/TRBV12-4
j_gene: TRBJ1-2
len: 13
d_gene: NA
CDR3aa: CASRNPGRSGYTF
CDR3nt: TGTGCCAGCAGAAATCCAGGGCGGTCTGGCTACACCTTC

abundance: NA
v_gene: TRBV6-4
j_gene: TRBJ1-2
len: 14
d_gene: TRBD1
CDR3aa: CASSEGTGNNGYTF
CDR3nt: TGTGCCAGCAGTGAGGGGACAGGGAATAATGGCTACACCTTC